Included here is one T cell receptor (beta chain) sequence, with context. As yet, its antigen is unknown. Unique molecular identifiers were used to barcode this TCRbeta library. TCRdb used MiXCR to reprocess the PCR reads, holding one entry per CDR3 protein. The sample consists of fewer than 550,000 distinct CDR3 sequences, 10% of them appearing once. The data originate from a study of T-cell reconstitution after alpha-beta-depleted transplantation in children. The study, taken as a whole, reports: There were some patients whose high TCRbeta diversity at day 60 came from surviving recipient T cells and thymic progenitors. It was reported that alpha-beta T cells came from several hundred expanded graft clones (about two months after transplant).

This CDR3 contains 13 residues. Trimming stripped 2 bases from V and 7 bases from J, with 12 bases between. The V gene's germline CDR1 is SGHAT and CDR2 FQNNGV. The TCR comes from a child aged 2-15 years with inherited bone marrow failure, due to receive a stem cell transplant. The sequences come from PBMCs, collected before TCRalphabeta/CD19-depleted stem cell transplant. The V call is TRBV11-2, the J call TRBJ2-7; the D gene is possibly TRBD2 (6 bases). CDR3 DNA sequence: TGTGCCAGCAGCTTATCTTGGGAGGTTGAGCAGTACTTC. It codes for CASSLSWEVEQYF.